The clone carrying this T cell receptor (beta chain) was seen a single time. Its matching antigen is unknown. These data are taken from a study of CD8 T cells in ankylosing spondylitis. Study-wide results and limits: Apparently characteristic of ankylosing spondylitis blood was a TCR beta motif (fewer than 10 highly homologous variants). CD8+ cells made up the disease-linked clones, which were relatively rare in peripheral blood. The clones that were linked to disease were reported to be significantly enriched in matched synovial fluid samples from ankylosing spondylitis patients.

Germline CDR1 reads DFQATT; CDR2 reads SNEGSKA (reference sequence). V lost 0 bases, J lost 8 bases, and 20 bases lay in between. The CDR3 loop spans 16 amino acids. In TCRdb, the 5' RACE reads were re-called with MiXCR into one record per CDR3 protein. The repertoire includes over 150,000 distinct CDR3 sequences, 15% to 20% of them detected once, and around 4.5% sits in the top ten. Sequenced input: blood, either unsorted or a sorted T cell fraction (not recorded which). The V and J genes are TRBV20-1 and TRBJ2-1, with D perhaps given as TRBD1 or TRBD2 (6 bases each). The source of this sequence is a male donor aged 10 to 35 with ankylosing spondylitis or in good health (not recorded which). The CDR3 protein is CSARDAFRGQIDEQFF. The CDR3 DNA reads TGCAGTGCTAGAGATGCCTTCCGGGGGCAAATTGATGAGCAGTTCTTC.